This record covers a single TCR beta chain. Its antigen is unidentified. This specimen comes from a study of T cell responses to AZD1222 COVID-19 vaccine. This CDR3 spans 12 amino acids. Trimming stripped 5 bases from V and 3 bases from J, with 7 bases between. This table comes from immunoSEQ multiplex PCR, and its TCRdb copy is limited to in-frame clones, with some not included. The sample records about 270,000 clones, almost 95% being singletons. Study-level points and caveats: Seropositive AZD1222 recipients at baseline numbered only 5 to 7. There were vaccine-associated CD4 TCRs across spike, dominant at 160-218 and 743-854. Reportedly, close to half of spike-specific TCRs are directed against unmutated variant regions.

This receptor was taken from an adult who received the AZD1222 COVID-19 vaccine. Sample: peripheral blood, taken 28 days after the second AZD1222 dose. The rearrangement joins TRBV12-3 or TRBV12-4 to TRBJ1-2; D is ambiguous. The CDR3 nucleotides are TGTGCCAGCAGTCCTAGGTACTATGGCTACACCTTC. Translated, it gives CASSPRYYGYTF.